This T cell receptor beta chain came from a study of blood T cell repertoires in COVID-19. Study summary: PBMCs, B-cell-depleted T cells, or T cells provided the cDNA or gDNA that made up the material.

In the original workflow: For nucleated cells, counts were estimated from reference gene primer amplification. TCRdb's copy holds only in-frame clones and misses some; the assay was immunoSEQ multiplex PCR. Clone size and the V and J calls come from that table; the DNA yielded D and trimming. The sample has 110,000 to 150,000 clones; roughly three quarters are singletons. Germline lookup yields CDR1 MDHEN and CDR2 SYDVKM. The germline V and J ends were trimmed by 10 bases and 1 base, with 10 bases remaining between them. This CDR3 is built from 12 residues. The chain uses TRBV28 and TRBJ1-2, with a possible D match to TRBD1 (6 bases). The TCR was taken from an older woman with acute or convalescent COVID-19. What was sequenced was peripheral blood. The CDR3 DNA reads TGTGCCACCAGGGGACTTAACTATGGCTACACCTTC. Residues: CATRGLNYGYTF.